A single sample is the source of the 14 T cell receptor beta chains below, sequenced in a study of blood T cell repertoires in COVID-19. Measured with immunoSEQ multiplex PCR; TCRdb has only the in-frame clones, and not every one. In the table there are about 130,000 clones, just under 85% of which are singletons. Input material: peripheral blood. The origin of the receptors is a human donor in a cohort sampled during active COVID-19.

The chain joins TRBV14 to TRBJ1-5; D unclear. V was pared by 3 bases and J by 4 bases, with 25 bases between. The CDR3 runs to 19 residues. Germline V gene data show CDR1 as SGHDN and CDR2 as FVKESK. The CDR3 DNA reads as TGTGCCAGCAGCCAGTCCTCCTACCCCGACTATTTCCTGAATCAGCCCCAGCATTTT. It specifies CASSQSSYPDYFLNQPQHF.

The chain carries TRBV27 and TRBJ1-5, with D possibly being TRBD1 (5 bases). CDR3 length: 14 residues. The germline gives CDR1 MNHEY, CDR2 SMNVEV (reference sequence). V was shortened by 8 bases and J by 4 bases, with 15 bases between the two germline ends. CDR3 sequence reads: CASGQGQKNQPQHF. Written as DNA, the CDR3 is TGTGCCAGCGGACAAGGTCAGAAAAATCAGCCCCAGCATTTT.

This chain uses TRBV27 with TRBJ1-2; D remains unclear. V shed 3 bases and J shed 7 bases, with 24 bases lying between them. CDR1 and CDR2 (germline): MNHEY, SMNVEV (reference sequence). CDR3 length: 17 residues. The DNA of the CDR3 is TGTGCCAGCAGTTTTCGAGAGGACTCGCGAAGCTTATTTGGCTACACCTTC. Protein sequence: CASSFREDSRSLFGYTF.

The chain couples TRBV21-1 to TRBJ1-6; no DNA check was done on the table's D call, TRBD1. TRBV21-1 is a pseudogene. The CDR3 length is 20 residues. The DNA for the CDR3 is TGTGCCAGCAGCAAATGGAAGGGACACCTTCTCAGCTCCTATAATTCACCCCTCCACTTT. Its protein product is CASSKWKGHLLSSYNSPLHF.

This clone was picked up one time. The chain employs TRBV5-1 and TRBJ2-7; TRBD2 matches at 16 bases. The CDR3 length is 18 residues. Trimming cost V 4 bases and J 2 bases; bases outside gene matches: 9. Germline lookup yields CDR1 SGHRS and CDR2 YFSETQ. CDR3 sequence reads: CASSPAGTSGGAAYEQYF. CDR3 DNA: TGCGCCAGCAGCCCCGCCGGGACTAGCGGGGGGGCCGCCTACGAGCAGTACTTC.

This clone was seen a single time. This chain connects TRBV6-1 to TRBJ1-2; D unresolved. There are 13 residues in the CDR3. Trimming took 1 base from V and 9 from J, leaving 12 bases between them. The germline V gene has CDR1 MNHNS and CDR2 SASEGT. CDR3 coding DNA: TGTGCCAGCAGTGAAGGAAACGCCTGGCGCTACACCTTC. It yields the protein CASSEGNAWRYTF.

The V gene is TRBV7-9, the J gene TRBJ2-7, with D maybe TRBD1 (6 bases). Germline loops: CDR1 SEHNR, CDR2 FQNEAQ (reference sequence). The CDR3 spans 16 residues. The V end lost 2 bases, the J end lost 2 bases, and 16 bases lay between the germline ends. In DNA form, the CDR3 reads TGTGCCAGCAGCTTACAGGGGAGTTGGGGCGCCTACGAGCAGTACTTC. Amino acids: CASSLQGSWGAYEQYF.

Here the CDR3 reads CASSRFWGGEQYF. In nucleotides, the CDR3 is TGTGCCAGCAGCCGCTTTTGGGGCGGCGAGCAGTACTTC. The chain recombines TRBV5-6 with TRBJ2-7; maybe TRBD1 (5 bases). Trimming removed 4 bases at V and 6 bases at J, with 14 bases between. CDR3 length: 13 residues. Germline V gene data show CDR1 as SGHDT and CDR2 as YYEEEE.

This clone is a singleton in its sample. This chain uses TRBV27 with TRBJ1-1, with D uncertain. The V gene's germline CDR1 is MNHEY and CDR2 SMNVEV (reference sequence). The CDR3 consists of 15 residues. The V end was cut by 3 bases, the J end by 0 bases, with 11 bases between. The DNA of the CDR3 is TGTGCCAGCAGTTTCGACCGGAGCCTGAACACTGAAGCTTTCTTT. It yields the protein CASSFDRSLNTEAFF.

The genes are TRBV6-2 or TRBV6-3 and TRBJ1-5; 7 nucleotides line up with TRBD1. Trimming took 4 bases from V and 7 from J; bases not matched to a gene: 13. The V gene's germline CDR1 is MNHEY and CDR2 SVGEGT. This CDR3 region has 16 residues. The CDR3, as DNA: TGTGCCAGCAGTTCCTTGACAGGGCGCCCCAACCAGCCCCAGCATTTT. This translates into CASSSLTGRPNQPQHF.

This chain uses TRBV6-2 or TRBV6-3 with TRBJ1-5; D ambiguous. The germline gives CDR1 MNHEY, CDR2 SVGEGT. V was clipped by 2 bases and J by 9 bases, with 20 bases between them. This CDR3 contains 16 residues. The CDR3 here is CASSYAGTLVSTPQHF. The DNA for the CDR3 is TGTGCCAGCAGTTACGCGGGTACACTGGTGAGTACGCCCCAGCATTTT.

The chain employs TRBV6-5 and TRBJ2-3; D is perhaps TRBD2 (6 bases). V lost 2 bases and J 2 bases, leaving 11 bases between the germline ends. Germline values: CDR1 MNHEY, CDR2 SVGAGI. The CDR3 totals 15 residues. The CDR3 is CASSYEGRYTDTQYF. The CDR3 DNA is TGTGCCAGCAGTTACGAGGGGAGGTACACAGATACGCAGTATTTT.

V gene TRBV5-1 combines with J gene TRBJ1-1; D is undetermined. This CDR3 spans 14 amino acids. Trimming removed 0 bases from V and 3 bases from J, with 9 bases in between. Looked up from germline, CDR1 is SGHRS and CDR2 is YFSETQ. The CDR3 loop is CASSLAGEDTEAFF. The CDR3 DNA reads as TGCGCCAGCAGCTTGGCCGGTGAGGACACTGAAGCTTTCTTT.

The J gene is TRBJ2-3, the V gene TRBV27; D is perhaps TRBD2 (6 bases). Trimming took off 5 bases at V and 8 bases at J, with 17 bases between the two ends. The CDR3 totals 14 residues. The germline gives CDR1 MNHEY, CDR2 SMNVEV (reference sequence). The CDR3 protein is CASSGGISPGTQYF. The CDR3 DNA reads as TGTGCCAGCAGTGGCGGGATATCTCCGGGTACGCAGTATTTT.